The next 27 T cell receptor beta chains were all read from a single sample in a study of T-cell reconstitution after alpha-beta-depleted transplantation in children. Unique molecular identifiers were incorporated during preparation of the TCRbeta library. TCRdb called the PCR reads again in MiXCR, with one record for every CDR3 protein. The table includes hundreds of thousands of distinct CDR3 sequences, approximately 16% detected once. The specimen comprised PBMCs from the stem cell graft donor, sampled from the stem cell graft. Receptors originate from a human donor who donated a stem cell graft to a child with acute lymphoblastic leukemia.

This clonotype has ten or more counts. The chain combines TRBV7-2 with TRBJ2-5; D perhaps matches TRBD2 (7 bases). CDR3 size: 13 residues. Germline CDR1 SGHTA, CDR2 FQGNSA. V lost 7 bases and J 5 bases, leaving 14 bases between the germline ends. CDR3 loop: CASIRGAGETQYF. The DNA for the CDR3 is TGTGCCAGCATACGGGGGGCGGGGGAGACCCAGTACTTC.

The rearrangement joins TRBV27 to TRBJ2-5; no clear D. Per germline, CDR1 MNHEY and CDR2 SMNVEV (reference sequence). CDR3 length equals 14 residues. V gave up 10 bases and J gave up 0 bases, with 15 bases separating them. CDR3 in DNA: TGTGCCACCTCCCCCTTTTGGTACCAAGAGACCCAGTACTTC. Translation gives CATSPFWYQETQYF.

In DNA, the CDR3 is TGCGCCAGCAGCCCGAACAGGGCCAAGCAGTTCTTC. Translated, it gives CASSPNRAKQFF. The V and J genes are TRBV5-1 and TRBJ2-1; tentatively, D is TRBD1 (6 bases). Germline CDR1 and CDR2: SGHRS and YFSETQ. The CDR3 covers 12 residues. Trimming took 4 bases from V and 11 from J, leaving 13 bases between them.

V gene TRBV5-1 combines with J gene TRBJ2-5, with 8 bases matching TRBD2. J gave up 1 base and V 1 base, and 12 bases lay outside the gene matches. The CDR3 totals 18 residues. CDR1 SGHRS and CDR2 YFSETQ come from the germline V gene. The CDR3 DNA sequence: TGCGCCAGCAGCTTGTGGGGTAGCGGGGAGCGGACCCAAGAGACCCAGTACTTC. Its translation: CASSLWGSGERTQETQYF.

The chain employs TRBV6-1 and TRBJ2-2; TRBD2 aligns across 8 bases. After removal of 3 bases from V and 3 bases from J, the junction contained 3 bases not matched to a gene. In germline, CDR1 is MNHNS, CDR2 SASEGT. This CDR3 spans 15 amino acids. Here the CDR3 DNA reads TGTGCCAGCAGTGAGGGACTAGACCACACCGGGGAGCTGTTTTTT. Protein product: CASSEGLDHTGELFF.

The chain employs TRBV20-1 and TRBJ2-7, with 9 bases fitting TRBD1. The J segment lost 2 bases and the V segment lost 4 bases, leaving 6 bases of the junction unmatched. In germline, CDR1 is DFQATT, CDR2 SNEGSKA (reference sequence). CDR3 length: 14 amino acids. This chain's CDR3 is CSATDRGSAYEQYF. The CDR3 DNA sequence: TGCAGTGCTACCGACAGGGGGAGCGCCTACGAGCAGTACTTC.

The V and J genes are TRBV9 and TRBJ2-1, with D perhaps assigned TRBD1 or TRBD2 (6 bases each). Deletions cut 6 bases from V and 14 bases from J, with 9 bases between. This CDR3 is 9 amino acids long. The germline CDR1 and CDR2 sequences are SGDLS and YYNGEE. The CDR3: CASKGGEFF. The CDR3 DNA reads as TGTGCCAGCAAGGGGGGCGAGTTCTTC.

This clonotype came up a few times. The chain couples TRBV20-1 to TRBJ2-7; the D gene is possibly TRBD2 (5 bases). Germline V CDR1 and CDR2: DFQATT, SNEGSKA (reference sequence). Trimming cost V 0 bases and J 0 bases, with 15 bases left between them. CDR3 length equals 16 residues. The CDR3 loop reads CSARDEWTGDSYEQYF. The CDR3 bases are TGCAGTGCTAGAGATGAGTGGACTGGGGACTCCTACGAGCAGTACTTC.

The V call is TRBV20-1, the J call TRBJ2-1, with D unclear. Germline CDR1 is DFQATT and CDR2 is SNEGSKA (reference sequence). The germline V and J ends were trimmed by 0 bases and 4 bases, with 10 bases remaining between them. The CDR3 spans 14 residues. The CDR3 sequence: CSAREGGAYNEQFF. In DNA form, the CDR3 reads TGCAGTGCTAGAGAAGGCGGAGCGTACAATGAGCAGTTCTTC.

The chain links TRBV2 to TRBJ2-7; D is unresolved. In germline, CDR1 is SNHLY, CDR2 FYNNEI. V lost 8 bases, J lost 1 base, and 18 bases lay in between. The CDR3 loop spans 15 amino acids. The DNA for the CDR3 is TGTGCCAGCCTGCCGCCGAGCCCTCCATCCTACGAGCAGTACTTC. Translating it yields CASLPPSPPSYEQYF.

This clonotype turned up a few times. The chain combines TRBV12-3 or TRBV12-4 with TRBJ2-4; a possible D gene is TRBD2 (5 bases). CDR3 length: 15 amino acids. The V and J ends lost 0 bases and 9 bases respectively, with 15 bases between them. In DNA form, the CDR3 reads TGTGCCAGCAGTTTAGCGCGGGCTGTCTCCGGCATTCAGTACTTC. Its protein product is CASSLARAVSGIQYF.

The chain couples TRBV7-9 to TRBJ1-2, with TRBD1 matching over 9 bases. After removal of 5 bases from V and 6 bases from J, the junction contained 10 bases not matched to a gene. Germline V CDR1 and CDR2: SEHNR, FQNEAQ (reference sequence). This CDR3 has 15 amino acids. This CDR3 reads CASSPRRDRANGYTF. For the CDR3, the DNA is TGTGCCAGCAGCCCTCGCCGGGACAGGGCTAATGGCTACACCTTC.

The chain combines TRBV29-1 with TRBJ2-7; 11 bases align to TRBD2. The CDR3 is 13 amino acids. Germline loops: CDR1 SQVTM, CDR2 ANQGSEA. Losses at the gene ends were 5 bases for V and 7 bases for J; bases not matched to a gene: 7. As DNA, the CDR3 is TGCAGCGTTCTAGCGGGAGGTCGTGATGAGCAGTACTTC. Translated: CSVLAGGRDEQYF.

This clonotype showed up just a few times. The chain recombines TRBV30 with TRBJ2-7, with 7 bases aligning to TRBD1. V shed 4 bases and J 3 bases; nucleotides not matched to a gene: 9. The V gene's germline CDR1 is GTSNPN and CDR2 SVGIG (reference sequence). This CDR3 has 14 amino acids. The CDR3 protein is CAWTEGAPHYEQYF. In nucleotides, the CDR3 is TGTGCCTGGACTGAGGGGGCTCCACACTACGAGCAGTACTTC.

This clonotype was counted between two and nine times. The V call is TRBV7-3, the J call TRBJ2-7; D possibly corresponds to TRBD2 (6 bases). The ends were cut back, 5 bases at V and 2 bases at J, with 22 bases in the middle. CDR3 size: 17 residues. Per the germline V gene, CDR1 is SGHTA and CDR2 is FQGTGA. This CDR3 is CASSPPVESGRTYEQYF. CDR3 bases: TGTGCCAGCAGCCCTCCCGTAGAGAGCGGGCGCACCTACGAGCAGTACTTC.

The sample holds a few counts of this clonotype. The J gene is TRBJ2-1, the V gene TRBV9; 8 positions match TRBD2. J lost 9 bases, V lost 4 bases, and 12 bases had no gene match. CDR1 and CDR2 (germline): SGDLS, YYNGEE. The length of the CDR3 is 15 residues. The chain's CDR3 is CASSWGGTRAREQFF. The CDR3 nucleotides read TGTGCCAGCAGCTGGGGCGGGACTAGAGCGCGTGAGCAGTTCTTC.

This clonotype was seen a few times. The CDR3 coding sequence is TGTGCCAGTAGAGTATGGGATGGAAGGGTGAGGGAGCAGTACTTC. Its translation is CASRVWDGRVREQYF. The chain joins TRBV7-3 to TRBJ2-7; D gene ambiguous. The V end was cut by 9 bases, the J end by 7 bases, with 25 bases between. The CDR3 totals 15 residues. The V gene's germline CDR1 is SGHTA and CDR2 FQGTGA. The whole variable domain, filled in from reference TRBV7-3 and TRBJ2-7, reads GAGVSQTPSNKVTEKGKYVELRCDPISGHTALYWYRQSLGQGPEFLIYFQGTGAADDSGLPNDRFFAVRPEGSVSTLKIQRTERGDSAVYLCASRVWDGRVREQYFGPGTRLTVT.

The J gene is TRBJ2-1, the V gene TRBV7-3, with a possible D match to TRBD2 (5 bases). CDR1 is SGHTA and CDR2 is FQGTGA in the germline V gene. The CDR3 runs to 12 residues. V lost 3 bases to trimming and J lost 10 bases, with 10 bases between them. The CDR3 DNA reads as TGTGCCAGCAGCTTCCTCGGCGGGGAGCAGTTCTTC. Amino acid sequence: CASSFLGGEQFF. The variable domain in full, with the rest retrieved from reference TRBV7-3 and TRBJ2-1, is GAGVSQTPSNKVTEKGKYVELRCDPISGHTALYWYRQSLGQGPEFLIYFQGTGAADDSGLPNDRFFAVRPEGSVSTLKIQRTERGDSAVYLCASSFLGGEQFFGPGTRLTVL.

The CDR3 sequence: CASSPTEDNYEQYF. The CDR3 nucleotides read TGTGCCAGCTCACCAACTGAGGACAACTACGAGCAGTACTTC. The chain is built from TRBV18 and TRBJ2-7; D is perhaps TRBD1 (5 bases). Germline lookup yields CDR1 KGHSH and CDR2 LQKENI. V lost 2 bases, J lost 3 bases, and 11 bases lay in between. The CDR3 is made up of 14 amino acids.

This clonotype was counted between two and nine times. The chain joins TRBV5-1 to TRBJ2-1; 9 bases match TRBD2. Germline CDR1 and CDR2: SGHRS and YFSETQ. The CDR3 runs 15 residues. The V gene end was trimmed by 3 bases and the J gene end by 7 bases; junction bases not matched to a gene: 8. The chain's CDR3 is CASSSGSGSTNEQFF. CDR3 DNA: TGCGCCAGCAGCTCGGGTAGCGGGAGCACAAATGAGCAGTTCTTC.

The genes are TRBV27 and TRBJ1-1, with a tentative D call TRBD1 (6 bases). Germline values: CDR1 MNHEY, CDR2 SMNVEV (reference sequence). Trimming stripped 7 bases from V and 4 bases from J, with 13 bases between. The CDR3 is 13 amino acids. As DNA, the CDR3 is TGTGCCAGCAAAAACCAGGGGCGCACTGAAGCTTTCTTT. It specifies CASKNQGRTEAFF.

The chain couples TRBV20-1 to TRBJ2-5; TRBD2 agrees at 10 bases. J lost 4 bases, V lost 3 bases, and 5 bases had no gene match. CDR3 size: 14 residues. CDR1 DFQATT and CDR2 SNEGSKA come from the germline V gene (reference sequence). In nucleotides, the CDR3 is TGCAGTGCTAGGGCTAGCGGGAGAAGAGAGACCCAGTACTTC. It codes for CSARASGRRETQYF.

This clonotype was detected a few times. The chain carries TRBV3-1 and TRBJ2-7; tentatively, D is TRBD1 (5 bases). Germline V gives CDR1 LGHDT, CDR2 YNNKEL (reference sequence). V was pared by 0 bases and J by 2 bases, with 23 bases between. The CDR3 runs to 19 residues. The CDR3 coding sequence is TGTGCCAGCAGCCAAGATGTGGGTCCAGTTTCAGGGCGCCCCTACGAGCAGTACTTC. Translated, it gives CASSQDVGPVSGRPYEQYF.

The chain recombines TRBV12-3 or TRBV12-4 with TRBJ2-3; TRBD2 aligns across 9 bases. Trimming cost V 4 bases and J 6 bases; bases outside gene matches: 8. This CDR3 region has 15 residues. The CDR3 coding sequence is TGTGCCAGCAGTTGGGGTGCGGGAGGGCCTGATACGCAGTATTTT. It codes for CASSWGAGGPDTQYF.

This clonotype was observed many times. The J gene is TRBJ2-5, the V gene TRBV9; no clear D. V lost 3 bases, J lost 1 base, and 4 bases lay in between. The CDR3 is made up of 12 amino acids. Germline V CDR1 and CDR2: SGDLS, YYNGEE. The CDR3 DNA follows: TGTGCCAGCAGCGGATTCCAAGAGACCCAGTACTTC. As protein: CASSGFQETQYF. Complete variable domain (other parts from reference TRBV9 and TRBJ2-5): DSGVTQTPKHLITATGQRVTLRCSPRSGDLSVYWYQQSLDQGLQFLIQYYNGEERAKGNILERFSAQQFPDLHSELNLSSLELGDSALYFCASSGFQETQYFGPGTRLLVL.

J is TRBJ2-7 and V is TRBV6-6; 9 nucleotides line up with TRBD1. The CDR3 is made up of 13 amino acids. Germline lookup yields CDR1 MNHNY and CDR2 SVGAGI (reference sequence). V was clipped by 6 bases and J by 6 bases; unmatched bases: 6. CDR3 DNA sequence: TGTGCCAGCAGCTGGGACAGGGTCAGCGAGCAGTACTTC. Amino acids: CASSWDRVSEQYF.

This clonotype has more than one count but fewer than ten. This chain uses TRBV5-6 with TRBJ1-1; 10 positions match TRBD1. J lost 13 bases, V lost 0 bases, and 12 bases had no gene match. Germline V gene data show CDR1 as SGHDT and CDR2 as YYEEEE. This CDR3 contains 15 residues. The CDR3 DNA is TGTGCCAGCAGCTTGGACGGGACAGGGGTCAAATGGGATTTCTTT. Residues: CASSLDGTGVKWDFF.